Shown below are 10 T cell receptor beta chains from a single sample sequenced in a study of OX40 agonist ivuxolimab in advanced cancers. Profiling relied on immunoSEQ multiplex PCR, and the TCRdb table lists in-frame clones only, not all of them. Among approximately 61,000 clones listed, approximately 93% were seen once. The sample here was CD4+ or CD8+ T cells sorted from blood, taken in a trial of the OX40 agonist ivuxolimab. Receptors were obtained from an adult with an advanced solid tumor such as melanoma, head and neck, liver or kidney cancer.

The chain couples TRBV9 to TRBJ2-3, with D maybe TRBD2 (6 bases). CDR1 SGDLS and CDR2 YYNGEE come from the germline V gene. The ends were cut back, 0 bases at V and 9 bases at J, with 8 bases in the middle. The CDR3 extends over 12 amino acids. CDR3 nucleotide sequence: TGTGCCAGCAGCGTAGAGGGAGGCACGCAGTATTTT. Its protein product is CASSVEGGTQYF.

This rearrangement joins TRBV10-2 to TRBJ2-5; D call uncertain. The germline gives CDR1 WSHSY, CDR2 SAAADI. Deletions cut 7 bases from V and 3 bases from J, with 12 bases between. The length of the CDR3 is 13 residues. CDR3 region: CASMSYSEETQYF. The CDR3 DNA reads TGCGCCAGCATGTCCTACTCCGAAGAGACCCAGTACTTC.

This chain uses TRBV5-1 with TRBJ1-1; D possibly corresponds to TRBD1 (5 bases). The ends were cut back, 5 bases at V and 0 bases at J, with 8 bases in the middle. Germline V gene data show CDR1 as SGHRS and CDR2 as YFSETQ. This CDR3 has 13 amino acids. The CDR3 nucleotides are TGCGCCAGCAGTTCAGGGATGAACACTGAAGCTTTCTTT. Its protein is CASSSGMNTEAFF.

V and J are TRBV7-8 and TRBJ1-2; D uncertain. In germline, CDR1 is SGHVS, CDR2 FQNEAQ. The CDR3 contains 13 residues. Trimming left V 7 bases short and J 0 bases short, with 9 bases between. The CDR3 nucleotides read TGTGCCAGCAAGGGAGGAGCTAACTATGGCTACACCTTC. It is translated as CASKGGANYGYTF.

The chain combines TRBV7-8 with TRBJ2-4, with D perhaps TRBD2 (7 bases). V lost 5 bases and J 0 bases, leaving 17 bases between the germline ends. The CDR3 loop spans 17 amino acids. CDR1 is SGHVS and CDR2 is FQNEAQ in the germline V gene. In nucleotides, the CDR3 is TGTGCCAGCAGCCCCCGGGCGGGGGCGTTAGCCAAAAACATTCAGTACTTC. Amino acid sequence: CASSPRAGALAKNIQYF.

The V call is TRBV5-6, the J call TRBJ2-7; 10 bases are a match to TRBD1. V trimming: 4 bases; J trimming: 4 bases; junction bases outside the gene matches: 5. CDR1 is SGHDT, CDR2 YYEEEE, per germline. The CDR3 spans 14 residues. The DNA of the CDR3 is TGTGCCAGCAGCCCGGGACAGGGGTCGTACGAGCAGTACTTC. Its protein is CASSPGQGSYEQYF.

This CDR3 reads CASSVGTFSDTEAFF. The CDR3 region has the DNA TGTGCCAGCAGCGTGGGGACTTTCTCCGACACTGAAGCTTTCTTT. This chain uses TRBV9 with TRBJ1-1; possible D gene TRBD1, 5 bases. The germline V gene has CDR1 SGDLS and CDR2 YYNGEE. The V end lost 2 bases, the J end lost 3 bases, and 14 bases lay between the germline ends. The length of the CDR3 is 15 residues.

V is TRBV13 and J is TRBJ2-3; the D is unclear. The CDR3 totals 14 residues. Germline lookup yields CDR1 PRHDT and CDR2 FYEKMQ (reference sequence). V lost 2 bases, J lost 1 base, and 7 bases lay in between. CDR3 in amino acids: CASSLSEGTDTQYF. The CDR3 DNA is TGTGCCAGCAGCTTATCTGAAGGCACAGATACGCAGTATTTT.

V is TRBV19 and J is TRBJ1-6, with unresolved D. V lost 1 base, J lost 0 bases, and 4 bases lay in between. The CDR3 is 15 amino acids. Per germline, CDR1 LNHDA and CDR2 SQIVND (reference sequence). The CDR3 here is CASSIGVSYNSPLHF. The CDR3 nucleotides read TGTGCCAGTAGTATAGGAGTCTCCTATAATTCACCCCTCCACTTT.

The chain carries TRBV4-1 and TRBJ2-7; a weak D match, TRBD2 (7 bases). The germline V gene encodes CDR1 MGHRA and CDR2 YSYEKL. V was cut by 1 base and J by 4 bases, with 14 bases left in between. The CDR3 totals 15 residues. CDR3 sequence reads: CASSQVGGGPYEQYF. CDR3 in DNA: TGCGCCAGCAGCCAAGTGGGCGGGGGCCCTTACGAGCAGTACTTC.